Below, one TCR beta chain is given with its context. The V end lost 0 bases, the J end lost 2 bases, and 14 bases lay between the germline ends. CDR3 length: 16 amino acids. Germline V gene data show CDR1 as SGHRS and CDR2 as YFSETQ. The entry originates in a study of cytomegalovirus exposure and HLA in healthy donors. 13 Jbeta primers and 60 Vbeta primers were used for the PCR. Assay: immunoSEQ multiplex PCR; the TCRdb copy retains only in-frame clones and omits some. The data contain fewer than 250,000 clones, 78% of them singletons. The sequenced sample was PBMCs. This chain links TRBV5-1 with TRBJ1-2; weak D call: TRBD1 (5 bases). The clonotype comes from a young woman in good health and CMV-seropositive. The CDR3 DNA sequence: TGCGCCAGCAGCTTGGCCTTGGGGGGGACGAACTATGGCTACACCTTC. This codes for CASSLALGGTNYGYTF.